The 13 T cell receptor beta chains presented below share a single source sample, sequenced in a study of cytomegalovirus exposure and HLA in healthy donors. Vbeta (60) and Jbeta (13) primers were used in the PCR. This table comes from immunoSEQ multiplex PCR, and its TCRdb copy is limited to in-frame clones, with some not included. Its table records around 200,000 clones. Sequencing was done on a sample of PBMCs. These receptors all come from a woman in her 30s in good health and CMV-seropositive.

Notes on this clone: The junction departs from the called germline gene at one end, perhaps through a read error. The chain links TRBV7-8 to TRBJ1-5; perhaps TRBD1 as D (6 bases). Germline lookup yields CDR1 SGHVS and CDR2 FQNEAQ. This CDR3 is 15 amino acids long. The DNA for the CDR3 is TGTGCCAGCAGCGTAGCACCCGACAGGCGGCAGCCCCAGCATTTT. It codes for CASSVAPDRRQPQHF. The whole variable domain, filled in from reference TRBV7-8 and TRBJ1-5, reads GAGVSQSPRYKVAKRGQDVALRCDPISGHVSLFWYQQALGQGPEFLTYFQNEAQLDKSGLPSDRFFAERPEGSVSTLKIQRTQQEDSAVYLCASSVAPDRRQPQHFGDGTRLSIL.

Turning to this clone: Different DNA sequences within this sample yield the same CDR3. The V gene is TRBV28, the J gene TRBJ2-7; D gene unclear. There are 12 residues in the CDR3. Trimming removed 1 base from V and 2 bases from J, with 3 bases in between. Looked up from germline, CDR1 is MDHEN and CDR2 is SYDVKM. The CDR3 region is CASSLSPYEQYF. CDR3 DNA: TGTGCCAGCAGTTTATCTCCCTACGAGCAGTACTTC. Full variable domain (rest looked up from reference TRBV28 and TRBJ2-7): DVKVTQSSRYLVKRTGEKVFLECVQDMDHENMFWYRQDPGLGLRLIYFSYDVKMKEKGDIPEGYSVSREKKERFSLILESASTNQTSMYLCASSLSPYEQYFGPGTRLTVT.

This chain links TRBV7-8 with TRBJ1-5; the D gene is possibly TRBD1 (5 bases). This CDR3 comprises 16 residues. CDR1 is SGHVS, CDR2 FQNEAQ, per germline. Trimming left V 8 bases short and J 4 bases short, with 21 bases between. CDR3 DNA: TGTGCCAGCGAGCTTAACCCAGGGTCAGGAAATCAGCCCCAGCATTTT. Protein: CASELNPGSGNQPQHF.

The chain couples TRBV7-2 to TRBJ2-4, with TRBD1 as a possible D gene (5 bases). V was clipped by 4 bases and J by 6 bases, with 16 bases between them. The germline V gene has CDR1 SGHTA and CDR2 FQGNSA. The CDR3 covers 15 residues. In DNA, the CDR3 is TGTGCCAGCAGCTCCTGGACACGGGCTGGAAACATTCAGTACTTC. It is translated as CASSSWTRAGNIQYF.

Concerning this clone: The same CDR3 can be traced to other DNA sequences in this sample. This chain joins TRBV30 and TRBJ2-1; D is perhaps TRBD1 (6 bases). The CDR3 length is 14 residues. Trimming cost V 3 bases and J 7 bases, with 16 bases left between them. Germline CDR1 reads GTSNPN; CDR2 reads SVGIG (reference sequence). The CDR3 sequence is CAWRKGDRPNEQFF. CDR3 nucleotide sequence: TGTGCCTGGAGGAAGGGAGACAGGCCGAATGAGCAGTTCTTC.

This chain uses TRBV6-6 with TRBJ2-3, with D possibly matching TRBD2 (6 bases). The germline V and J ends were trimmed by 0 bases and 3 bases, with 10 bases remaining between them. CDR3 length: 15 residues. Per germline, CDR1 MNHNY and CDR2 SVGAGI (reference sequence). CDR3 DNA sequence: TGTGCCAGCAGTTACTCGACAAGCGGGACAGATACGCAGTATTTT. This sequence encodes CASSYSTSGTDTQYF.

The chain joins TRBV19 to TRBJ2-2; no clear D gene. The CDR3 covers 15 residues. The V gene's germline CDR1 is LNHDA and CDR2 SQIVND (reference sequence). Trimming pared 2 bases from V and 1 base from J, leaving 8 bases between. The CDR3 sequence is CASSIRPGNTGELFF. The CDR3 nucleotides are TGTGCCAGTAGTATAAGACCGGGGAACACCGGGGAGCTGTTTTTT.

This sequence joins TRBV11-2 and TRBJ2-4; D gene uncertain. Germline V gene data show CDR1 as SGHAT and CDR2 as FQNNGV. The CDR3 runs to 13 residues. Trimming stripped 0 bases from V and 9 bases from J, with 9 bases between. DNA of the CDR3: TGTGCCAGCAGCTTAGATGCCAGACTCATTCAGTACTTC. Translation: CASSLDARLIQYF.

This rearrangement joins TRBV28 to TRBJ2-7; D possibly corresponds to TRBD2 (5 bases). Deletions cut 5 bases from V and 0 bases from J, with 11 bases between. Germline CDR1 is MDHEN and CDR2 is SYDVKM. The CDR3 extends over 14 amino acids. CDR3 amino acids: CASSRTVSSYEQYF. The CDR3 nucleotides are TGTGCCAGCAGTCGGACTGTAAGCTCCTACGAGCAGTACTTC.

The CDR3 loop reads CASNRDRGGEQYF. The DNA of the CDR3 is TGCGCCAGCAACCGGGACAGGGGTGGCGAGCAGTACTTC. This chain connects TRBV5-1 to TRBJ2-7; TRBD1 matches 10 bases. Germline CDR1 reads SGHRS; CDR2 reads YFSETQ. The CDR3 is 13 amino acids. Trimming at V came to 6 bases and at J to 6 bases, leaving 6 bases not matched to a gene.

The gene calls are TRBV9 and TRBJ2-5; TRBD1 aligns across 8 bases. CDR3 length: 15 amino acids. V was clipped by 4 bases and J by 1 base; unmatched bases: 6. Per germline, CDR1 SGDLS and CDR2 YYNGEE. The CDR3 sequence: CASSHRGDTQETQYF. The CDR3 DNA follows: TGTGCCAGCAGCCACAGGGGGGACACCCAAGAGACCCAGTACTTC.

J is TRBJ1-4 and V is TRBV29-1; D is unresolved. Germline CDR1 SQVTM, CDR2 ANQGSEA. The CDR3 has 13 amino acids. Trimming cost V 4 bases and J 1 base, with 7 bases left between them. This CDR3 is CSVGSVTNEKLFF. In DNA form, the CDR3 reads TGCAGCGTTGGCAGCGTAACTAATGAAAAACTGTTTTTT.

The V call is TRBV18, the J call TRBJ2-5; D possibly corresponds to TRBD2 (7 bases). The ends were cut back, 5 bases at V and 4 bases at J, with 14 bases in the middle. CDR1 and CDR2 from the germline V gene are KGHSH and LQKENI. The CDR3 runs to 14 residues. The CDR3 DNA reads TGTGCCAGCTCATCCCAGGGGAGGGGAGAGACCCAGTACTTC. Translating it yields CASSSQGRGETQYF.